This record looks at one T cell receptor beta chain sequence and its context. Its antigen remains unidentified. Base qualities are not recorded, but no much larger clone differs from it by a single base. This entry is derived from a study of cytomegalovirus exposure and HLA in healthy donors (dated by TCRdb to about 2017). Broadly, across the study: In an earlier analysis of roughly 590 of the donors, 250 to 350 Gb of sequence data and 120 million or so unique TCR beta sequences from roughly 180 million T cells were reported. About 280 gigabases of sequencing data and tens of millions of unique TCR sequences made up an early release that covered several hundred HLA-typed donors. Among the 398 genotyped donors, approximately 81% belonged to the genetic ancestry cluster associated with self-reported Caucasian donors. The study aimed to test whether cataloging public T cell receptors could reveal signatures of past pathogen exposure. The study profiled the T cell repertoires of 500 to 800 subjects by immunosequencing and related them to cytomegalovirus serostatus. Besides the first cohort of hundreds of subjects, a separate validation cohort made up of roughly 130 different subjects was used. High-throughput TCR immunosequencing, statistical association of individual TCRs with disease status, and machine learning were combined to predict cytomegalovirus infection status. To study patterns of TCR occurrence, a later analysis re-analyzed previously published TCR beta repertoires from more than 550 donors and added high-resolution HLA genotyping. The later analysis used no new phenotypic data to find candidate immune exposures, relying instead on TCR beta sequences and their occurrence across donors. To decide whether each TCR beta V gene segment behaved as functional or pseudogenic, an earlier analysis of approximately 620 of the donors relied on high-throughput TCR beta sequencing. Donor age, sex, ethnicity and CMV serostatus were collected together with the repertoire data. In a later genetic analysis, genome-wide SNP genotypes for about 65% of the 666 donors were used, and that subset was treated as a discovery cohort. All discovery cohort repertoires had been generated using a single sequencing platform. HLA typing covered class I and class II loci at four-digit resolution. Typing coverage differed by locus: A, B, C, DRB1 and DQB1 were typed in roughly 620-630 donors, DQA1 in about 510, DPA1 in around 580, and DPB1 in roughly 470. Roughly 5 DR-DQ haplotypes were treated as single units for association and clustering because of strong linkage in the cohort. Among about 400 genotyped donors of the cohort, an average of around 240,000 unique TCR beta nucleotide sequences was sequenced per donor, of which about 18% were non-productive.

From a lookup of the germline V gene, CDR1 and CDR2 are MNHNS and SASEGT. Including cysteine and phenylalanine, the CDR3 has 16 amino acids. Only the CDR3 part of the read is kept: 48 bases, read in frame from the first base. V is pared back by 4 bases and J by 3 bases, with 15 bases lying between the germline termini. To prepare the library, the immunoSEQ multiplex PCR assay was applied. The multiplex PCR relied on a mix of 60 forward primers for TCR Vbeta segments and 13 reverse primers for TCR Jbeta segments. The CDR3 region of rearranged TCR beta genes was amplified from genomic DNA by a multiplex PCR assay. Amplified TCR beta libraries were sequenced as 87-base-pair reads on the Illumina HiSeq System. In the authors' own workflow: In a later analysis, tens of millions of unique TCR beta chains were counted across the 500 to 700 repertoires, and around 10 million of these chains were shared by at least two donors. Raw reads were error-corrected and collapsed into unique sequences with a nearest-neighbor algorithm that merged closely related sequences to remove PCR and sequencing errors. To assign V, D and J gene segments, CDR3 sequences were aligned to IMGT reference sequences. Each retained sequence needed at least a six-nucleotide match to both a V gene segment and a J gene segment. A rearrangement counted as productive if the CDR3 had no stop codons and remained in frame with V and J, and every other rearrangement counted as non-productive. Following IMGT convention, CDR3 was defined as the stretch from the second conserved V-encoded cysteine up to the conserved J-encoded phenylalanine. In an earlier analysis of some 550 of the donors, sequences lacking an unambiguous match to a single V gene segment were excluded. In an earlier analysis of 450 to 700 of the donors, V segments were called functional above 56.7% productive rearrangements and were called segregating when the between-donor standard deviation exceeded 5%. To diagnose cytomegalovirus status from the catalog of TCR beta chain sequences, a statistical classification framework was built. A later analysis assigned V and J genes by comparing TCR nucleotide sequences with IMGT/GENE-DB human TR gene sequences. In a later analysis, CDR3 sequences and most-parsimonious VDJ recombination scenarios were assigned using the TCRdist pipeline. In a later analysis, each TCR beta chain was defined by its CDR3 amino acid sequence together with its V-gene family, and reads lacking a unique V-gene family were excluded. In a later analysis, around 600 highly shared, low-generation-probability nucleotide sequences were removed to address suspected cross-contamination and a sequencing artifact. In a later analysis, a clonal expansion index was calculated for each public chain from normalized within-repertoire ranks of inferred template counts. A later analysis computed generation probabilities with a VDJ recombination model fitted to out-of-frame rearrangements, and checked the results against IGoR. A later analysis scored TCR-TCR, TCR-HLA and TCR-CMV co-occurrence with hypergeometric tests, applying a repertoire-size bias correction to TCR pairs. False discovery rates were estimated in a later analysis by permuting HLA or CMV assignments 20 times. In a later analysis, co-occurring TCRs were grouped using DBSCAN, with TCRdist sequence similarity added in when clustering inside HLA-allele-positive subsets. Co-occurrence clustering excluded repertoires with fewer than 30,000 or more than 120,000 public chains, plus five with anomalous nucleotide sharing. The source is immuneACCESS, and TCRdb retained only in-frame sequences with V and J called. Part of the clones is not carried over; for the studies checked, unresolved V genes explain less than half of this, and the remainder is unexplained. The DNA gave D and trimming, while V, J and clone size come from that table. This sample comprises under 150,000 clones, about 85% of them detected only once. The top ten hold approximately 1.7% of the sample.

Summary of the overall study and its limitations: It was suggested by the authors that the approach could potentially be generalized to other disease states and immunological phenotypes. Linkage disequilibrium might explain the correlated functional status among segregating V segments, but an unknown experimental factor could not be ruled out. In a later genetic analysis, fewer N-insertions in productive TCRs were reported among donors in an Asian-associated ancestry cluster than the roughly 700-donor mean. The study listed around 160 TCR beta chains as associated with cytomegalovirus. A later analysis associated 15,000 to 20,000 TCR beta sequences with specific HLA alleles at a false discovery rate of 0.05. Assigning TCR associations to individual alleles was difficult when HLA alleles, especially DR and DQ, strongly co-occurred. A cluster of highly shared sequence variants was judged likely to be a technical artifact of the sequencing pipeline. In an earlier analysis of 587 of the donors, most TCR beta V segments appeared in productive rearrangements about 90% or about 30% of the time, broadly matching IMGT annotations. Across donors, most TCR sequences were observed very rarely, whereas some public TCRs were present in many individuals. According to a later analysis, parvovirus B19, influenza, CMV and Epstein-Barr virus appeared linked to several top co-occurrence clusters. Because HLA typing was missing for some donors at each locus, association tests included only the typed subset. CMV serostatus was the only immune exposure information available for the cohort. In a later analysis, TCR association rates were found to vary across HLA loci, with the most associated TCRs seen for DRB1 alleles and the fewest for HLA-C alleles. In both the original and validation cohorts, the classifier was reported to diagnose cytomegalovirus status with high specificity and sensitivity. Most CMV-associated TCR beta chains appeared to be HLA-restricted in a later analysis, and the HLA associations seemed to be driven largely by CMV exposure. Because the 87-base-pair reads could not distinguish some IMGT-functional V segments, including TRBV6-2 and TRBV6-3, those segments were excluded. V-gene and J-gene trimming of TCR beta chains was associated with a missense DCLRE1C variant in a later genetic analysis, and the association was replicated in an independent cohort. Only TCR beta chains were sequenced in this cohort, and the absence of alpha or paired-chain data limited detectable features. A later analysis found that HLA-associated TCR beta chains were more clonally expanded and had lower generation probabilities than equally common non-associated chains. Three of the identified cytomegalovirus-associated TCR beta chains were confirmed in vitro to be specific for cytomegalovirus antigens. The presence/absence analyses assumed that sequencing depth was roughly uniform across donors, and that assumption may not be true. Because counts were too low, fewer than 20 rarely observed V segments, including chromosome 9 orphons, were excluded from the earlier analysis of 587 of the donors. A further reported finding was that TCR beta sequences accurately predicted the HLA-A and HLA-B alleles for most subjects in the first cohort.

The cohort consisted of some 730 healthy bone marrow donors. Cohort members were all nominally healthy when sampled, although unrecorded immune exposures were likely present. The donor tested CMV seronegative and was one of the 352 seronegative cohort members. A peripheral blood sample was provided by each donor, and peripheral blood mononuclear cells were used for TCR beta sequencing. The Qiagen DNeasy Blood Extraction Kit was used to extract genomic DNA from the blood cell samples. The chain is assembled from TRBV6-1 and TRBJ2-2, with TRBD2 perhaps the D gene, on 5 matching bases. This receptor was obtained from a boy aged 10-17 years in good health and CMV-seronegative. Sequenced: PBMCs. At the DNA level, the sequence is TGTGCCAGCAGTGCTCAGGTGGCGGACTACACCGGGGAGCTGTTTTTT. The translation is CASSAQVADYTGELFF.